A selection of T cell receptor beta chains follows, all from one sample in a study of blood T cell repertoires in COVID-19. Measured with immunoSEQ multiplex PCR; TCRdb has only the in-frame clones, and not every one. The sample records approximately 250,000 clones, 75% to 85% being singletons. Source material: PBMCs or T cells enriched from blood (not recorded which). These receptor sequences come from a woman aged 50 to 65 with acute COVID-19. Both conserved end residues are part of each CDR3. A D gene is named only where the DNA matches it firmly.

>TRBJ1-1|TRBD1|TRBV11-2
TGTGCCAGCAGGCCAGGACAGGGGGCAGACACTGAAGCTTTCTTT
CASRPGQGADTEAFF
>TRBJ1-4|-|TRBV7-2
TGTGCCAGCAGCTTAGAGGGAGGGGGACCGAAACTGTTTTTT
CASSLEGGGPKLFF
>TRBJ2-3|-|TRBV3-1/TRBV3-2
TGTGCCAGCAGCCAAGTAACTAGCCCTACTGGCACAGATACGCAGTATTTT
CASSQVTSPTGTDTQYF
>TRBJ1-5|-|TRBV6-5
TGTGCCAGCAGTTACGCAGGGGCCAATCAGCCCCAGCATTTT
CASSYAGANQPQHF
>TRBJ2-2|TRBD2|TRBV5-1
TGCGCCAGCAGCCGCCGACTAGCGGGGGGGCCAAATGACCCCGGGGAGCTGTTTTTT
CASSRRLAGGPNDPGELFF
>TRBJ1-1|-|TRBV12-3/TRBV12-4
TGTGCCAGCAGTGTACAGGGAGCTGAGGCTTTCTTT
CASSVQGAEAFF
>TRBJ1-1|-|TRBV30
TGTGCCTGGGCGCAGGGTAACACTGAAGCTTTCTTT
CAWAQGNTEAFF
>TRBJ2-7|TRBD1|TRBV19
TGTGCCAGTAGTATAGGTGGGACAGGCTCATTCGAGCAGTACTTC
CASSIGGTGSFEQYF
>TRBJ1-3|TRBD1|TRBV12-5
TGTGCTAGTGGTTTGGTACAAGGACAGGGGGCCTCAAGCTCTGGAAACACCATATATTTT
CASGLVQGQGASSSGNTIYF
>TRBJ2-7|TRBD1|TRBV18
TGTGCCAGCTCACCTCCGGGACAGGGGTCCTACGAGCAGTACTTC
CASSPPGQGSYEQYF
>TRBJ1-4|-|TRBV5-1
TGCGCCAGCACCGAGACGGGGTCTGCAACTAATGAAAAACTGTTTTTT
CASTETGSATNEKLFF
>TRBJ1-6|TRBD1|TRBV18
TGTGCCAGCTCACCTCCAACAGGGGGCAATTCACCCCTCCACTTT
CASSPPTGGNSPLHF
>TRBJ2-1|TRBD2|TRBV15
TGTGCCACCAGCAGAGTTCCACCCGGTGGACTAGGGTTTGGGAATGAGCAGTTCTTC
CATSRVPPGGLGFGNEQFF
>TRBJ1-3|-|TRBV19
TGTGCCAGTAGTTCGGCCCAGGACAAGGGAAACACCATATATTTT
CASSSAQDKGNTIYF